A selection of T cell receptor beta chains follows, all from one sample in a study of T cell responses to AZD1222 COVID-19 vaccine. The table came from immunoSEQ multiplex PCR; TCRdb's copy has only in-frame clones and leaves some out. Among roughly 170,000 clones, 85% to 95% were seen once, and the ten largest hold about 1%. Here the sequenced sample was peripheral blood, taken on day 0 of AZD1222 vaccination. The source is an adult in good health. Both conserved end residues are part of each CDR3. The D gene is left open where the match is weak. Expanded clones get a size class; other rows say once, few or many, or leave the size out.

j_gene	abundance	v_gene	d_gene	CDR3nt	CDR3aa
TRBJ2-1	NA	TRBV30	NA	TGTGCCTGGAGTGTCGGGGTTTATAGGGGGGCCCGTGCTTCCGGGCAGTTCTTC	CAWSVGVYRGARASGQFF
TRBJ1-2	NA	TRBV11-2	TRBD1	TGTGCCAGCAGTTCGGACAGGGTGAATGGCTACACCTTC	CASSSDRVNGYTF
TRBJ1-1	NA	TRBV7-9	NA	TGTGCCAGCAGCTTGGGGCAGGGAGGGACCACTGAAGCTTTCTTT	CASSLGQGGTTEAFF
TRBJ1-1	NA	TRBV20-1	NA	TGCAGTGCTGATAACACTGAAGCTTTCTTT	CSADNTEAFF
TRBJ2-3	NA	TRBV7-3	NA	TGTGCCAGCAGCCCGGCCGGGACTTCCATCGCAGATACGCAGTATTTT	CASSPAGTSIADTQYF
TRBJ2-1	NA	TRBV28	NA	TGTGCCAGCACAGGGGCGGGGGTCAATGAGCAGTTCTTC	CASTGAGVNEQFF
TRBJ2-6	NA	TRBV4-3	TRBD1	TGCGCCAGCAGCCAAGACCCCTCGACAGGGCCGAGCTCTGGGGCCAACGTCCTGACTTTC	CASSQDPSTGPSSGANVLTF
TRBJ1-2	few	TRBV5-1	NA	TGCGCCAGCAGCCCCGGACAGCCCCACTATGGCTACACCTTC	CASSPGQPHYGYTF
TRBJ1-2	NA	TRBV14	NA	TGTGCCAGCAGCCAAGTGGGGCAAAACTATGGCTACACCTTC	CASSQVGQNYGYTF
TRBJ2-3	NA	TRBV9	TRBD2	TGTGCCAGCAGCGTATCTGGTAGCGGGGCAGATACGCAGTATTTT	CASSVSGSGADTQYF
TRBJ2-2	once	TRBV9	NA	TGTGCCAGCAGCGCCAGGACTAATTCGAACACCGGGGAGCTGTTTTTT	CASSARTNSNTGELFF
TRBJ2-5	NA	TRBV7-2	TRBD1	TGTGCCAGCAGCTTAGCATCCAGGGGGCGCAGAGAGACCCAGTACTTC	CASSLASRGRRETQYF
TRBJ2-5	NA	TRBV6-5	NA	TGTGCCAGCAGACCGGAGGACCAGTACTTC	CASRPEDQYF
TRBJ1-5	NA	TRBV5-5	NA	TGTGCCAGCAGCCACACTCCAGATTATAGCAATCAGCCCCAGCATTTT	CASSHTPDYSNQPQHF
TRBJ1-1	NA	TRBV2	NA	TGTGCCAGCAGTGGGACGGCGAACACTGAAGCTTTCTTT	CASSGTANTEAFF
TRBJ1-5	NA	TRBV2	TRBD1	TGTGCCAGCAGTGATTCGACAGGGGATCAGCCCCAGCATTTT	CASSDSTGDQPQHF
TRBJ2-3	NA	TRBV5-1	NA	TGCGCCAGCAGCCCGGGAAATCCGCCAAAGGATACGCAGTATTTT	CASSPGNPPKDTQYF
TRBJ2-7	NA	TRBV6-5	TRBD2	TGTGCCAGCAGCTTAGCGGGGGGGTCCTACGAGCAGTACTTC	CASSLAGGSYEQYF
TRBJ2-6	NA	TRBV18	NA	TGTGCCAGCTCACCAATTCACTCTGGGGCCAACGTCCTGACTTTC	CASSPIHSGANVLTF
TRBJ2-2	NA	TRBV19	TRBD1	TGTGCCAGTGCTGCCTCCGGGACAGGGGGCTCCGGGGAGCTGTTTTTT	CASAASGTGGSGELFF
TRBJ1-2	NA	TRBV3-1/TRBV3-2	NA	TGTGCCAGCAGCCAAGAATTCCGGTCAGGGTATGGCTACACCTTC	CASSQEFRSGYGYTF
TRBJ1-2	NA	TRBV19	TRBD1	TGTGCCAGTAGTATAGGGACAGGAGACTATGGCTACACCTTC	CASSIGTGDYGYTF
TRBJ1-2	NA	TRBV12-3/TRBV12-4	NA	TGTGCCAGCAGTTTACAGGGTAACTATGGCTACACCTTC	CASSLQGNYGYTF
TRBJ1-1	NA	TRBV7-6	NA	TGTGCCAGCAGCTTAGAGGGCAGGGAAGGTGGGGCTTTCTTT	CASSLEGREGGAFF
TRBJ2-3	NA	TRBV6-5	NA	TGTGCCAGCAGAAACCCGAGAACCACAGATACGCAGTATTTT	CASRNPRTTDTQYF
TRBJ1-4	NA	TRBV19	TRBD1	TGTGCCAGTAGTAAACAGGGGGCTCGGGAAAAACTGTTTTTT	CASSKQGAREKLFF
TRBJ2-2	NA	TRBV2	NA	TGTGCCAGCAGTGTAGGGGGGTGGGAGCTGTTTTTT	CASSVGGWELFF
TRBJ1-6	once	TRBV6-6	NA	TGTGCCAGCAGTCTGACAGGAGGTAATTCACCCCTCCACTTT	CASSLTGGNSPLHF
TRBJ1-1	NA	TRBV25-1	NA	TGTGCCAGCAGTGAAAGTTGGAACACTGAAGCTTTCTTT	CASSESWNTEAFF
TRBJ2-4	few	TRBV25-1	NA	TGTGCCAGCAGTGACTCCGCGAAGGGGATTGGGGCCAAAAACATTCAGTACTTC	CASSDSAKGIGAKNIQYF
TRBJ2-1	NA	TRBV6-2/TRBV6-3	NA	TGTGCCAGCAGTTACTGGCGAAATGAGCAGTTCTTC	CASSYWRNEQFF
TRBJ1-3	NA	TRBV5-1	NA	TGCGCCAGCAGCTTGCCTGGAAACACCATATATTTT	CASSLPGNTIYF
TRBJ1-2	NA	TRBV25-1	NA	TGTGCCAGCAGGGATCGGGACTCACTCACAGGGGGCTACACCTTC	CASRDRDSLTGGYTF
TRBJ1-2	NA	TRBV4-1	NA	TGCGCCAGCAGCCAGGCGTCGGGGCCCCATGGCTACACCTTC	CASSQASGPHGYTF
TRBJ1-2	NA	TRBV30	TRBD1	TGTGCCTGGATCCGCAAAGGGGGCCAGAACTATGGCTACACCTTC	CAWIRKGGQNYGYTF
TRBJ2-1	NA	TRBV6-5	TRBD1	TGTGCCAGCAGTCTACAGGGGAGCAATGAGCAGTTCTTC	CASSLQGSNEQFF
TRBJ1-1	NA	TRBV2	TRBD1	TGTGCCAGGGGACAGCCGAACACTGAAGCTTTCTTT	CARGQPNTEAFF
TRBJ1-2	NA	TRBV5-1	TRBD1	TGCGCCAGCAGCTTGGGCTTTTGGACAGGGGGCAAGGGCTACACCTTC	CASSLGFWTGGKGYTF
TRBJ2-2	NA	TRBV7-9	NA	TGTGCCAGCAGCTTTGTGTTAGGGGAGCTGTTTTTT	CASSFVLGELFF
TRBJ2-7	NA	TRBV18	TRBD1	TGTGCCAGCTCACCACCGACAGGGGGCTCGGACGAGCAGTACTTC	CASSPPTGGSDEQYF
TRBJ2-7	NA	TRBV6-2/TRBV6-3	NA	TGTGCCAGCAGTTACTCGGCCCCCTACGAGCAGTACTTC	CASSYSAPYEQYF
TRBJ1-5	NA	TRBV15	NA	TGTGCCACCAGCAGAGTACTAAGCAATCAGCCCCAGCATTTT	CATSRVLSNQPQHF
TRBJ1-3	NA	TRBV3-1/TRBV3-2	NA	TGTGCCAGCAGCCAAGTTACGTCGGGGGGCACTGGAAACACCATATATTTT	CASSQVTSGGTGNTIYF
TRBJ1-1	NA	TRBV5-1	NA	TGCGCCAGCAGCCCTACACGAATGAACAGGACTGAAGCTTTCTTT	CASSPTRMNRTEAFF
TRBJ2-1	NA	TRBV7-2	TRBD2	TGTGCCAGCAGCTTTAGCGGGGGCACCTACAATGAGCAGTTCTTC	CASSFSGGTYNEQFF
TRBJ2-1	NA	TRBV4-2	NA	TGTGCCAGCAGCCAAGGAGAAGGTGCCCCCTACAATGAGCAGTTCTTC	CASSQGEGAPYNEQFF
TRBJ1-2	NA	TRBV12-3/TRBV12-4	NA	TGTGCCAGCAGCTGGACCGATTCTCCTGGCTACACCTTC	CASSWTDSPGYTF
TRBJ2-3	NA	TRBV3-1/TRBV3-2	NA	TGTGCCAGCAGCCACCCCCGCACAGATACGCAGTATTTT	CASSHPRTDTQYF
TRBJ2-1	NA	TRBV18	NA	TGTGCCAGCACCAACCAAGGGGGAGTTTACAATGAGCAGTTCTTC	CASTNQGGVYNEQFF
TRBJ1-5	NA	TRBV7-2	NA	TGTGCCAGCAGCTTACAGGTGATCGGTCAGCCCCAGCATTTT	CASSLQVIGQPQHF
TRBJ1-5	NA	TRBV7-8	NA	TGTGCCAGCAGCCCAAGGCCAGAGAATAGCAATCAGCCCCAGCATTTT	CASSPRPENSNQPQHF
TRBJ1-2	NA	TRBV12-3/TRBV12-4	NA	TGTGCCAGCAGTTTTAACCAGGGTGGTGGCTACACCTTC	CASSFNQGGGYTF